The 30 T cell receptor beta chains below all came from one sample that was sequenced in a study of blood T cell repertoires in COVID-19. Assay: immunoSEQ multiplex PCR; the TCRdb copy retains only in-frame clones and omits some. The data show about 170,000 clones, with around four fifths seen just once and 3.5% to 4% held by the top ten. Sample: PBMCs or T cells enriched from blood (not recorded which). These receptors were collected from a woman between 45 and 60 years old in a cohort exposed to, infected with or recovered from COVID-19 (not recorded which).

The chain links TRBV28 to TRBJ1-1, with 11 nucleotides matching TRBD1. The CDR3 runs to 17 residues. Looked up from germline, CDR1 is MDHEN and CDR2 is SYDVKM. V shed 4 bases and J 8 bases; nucleotides not matched to a gene: 15. For the CDR3, the DNA is TGTGCCAGCAGTTCTTCCTCGCGTGCGGACAGGGGGCTGGAAGCTTTCTTT. Protein product: CASSSSSRADRGLEAFF.

The chain recombines TRBV3-1 (or the pseudogene TRBV3-2) with TRBJ1-3; D not resolved. There are 13 residues in the CDR3. Germline V gives CDR1 LGHDT, CDR2 YNNKEL (reference sequence). V lost 5 bases to trimming and J lost 0 bases, with 5 bases between them. Here the CDR3 DNA reads TGTGCCAGCAGCAGGAGCTCTGGAAACACCATATATTTT. It codes for CASSRSSGNTIYF.

The V call is TRBV27, the J call TRBJ1-5, with D possibly matching TRBD1 (5 bases). Looked up from germline, CDR1 is MNHEY and CDR2 is SMNVEV (reference sequence). V gave up 6 bases and J gave up 5 bases, with 14 bases separating them. The CDR3 totals 14 residues. The CDR3 coding sequence is TGTGCCAGCAGACCGGGGGGTTATCATCAGCCCCAGCATTTT. It codes for CASRPGGYHQPQHF.

This chain joins TRBV19 and TRBJ1-4; no firm D call. V lost 4 bases and J lost 5, with 14 bases in between. In germline, CDR1 is LNHDA, CDR2 SQIVND (reference sequence). The CDR3 consists of 15 residues. CDR3 DNA: TGTGCCAGTAGTAGGGAAGGGAGGATGAATGAAAAACTGTTTTTT. This translates into CASSREGRMNEKLFF.

CDR3 bases: TGTGCCAGCAGCTCACCAGGCGGGGGGAATACGCAGTATTTT. It translates to CASSSPGGGNTQYF. The chain links TRBV9 to TRBJ2-3; the match to TRBD2 covers 8 bases. The CDR3 loop spans 14 amino acids. The V gene end was trimmed by 4 bases and the J gene end by 7 bases; junction bases not matched to a gene: 8. CDR1 and CDR2 from the germline V gene are SGDLS and YYNGEE.

In DNA form, the CDR3 reads TGTGCCAGCAGCGTAGGCCAGGGGGCTGGTGGAAACACCATATATTTT. Its protein product is CASSVGQGAGGNTIYF. The chain combines TRBV9 with TRBJ1-3; 8 nucleotides agree with TRBD1. With 0 bases clipped from V and 3 bases from J, the junction kept 5 bases outside the gene matches. Germline CDR1 SGDLS, CDR2 YYNGEE. This CDR3 is 16 amino acids long.

This chain joins TRBV7-2 and TRBJ1-2, with TRBD1 identical over 12 bases. J gave up 7 bases and V 6 bases, and 9 bases lay outside the gene matches. The CDR3 has 15 residues. Germline CDR1 is SGHTA and CDR2 is FQGNSA. The CDR3 bases are TGTGCCAGCAGACGGCAGGGACAGGGGGCGCTTGGCTACACCTTC. It yields the protein CASRRQGQGALGYTF.

Points on this clone: The junction and the germline gene differ at one end; a read error may be behind it. V and J are TRBV4-1 and TRBJ2-7; 13 bases are a match to TRBD2. This CDR3 contains 15 residues. Germline V gene data show CDR1 as MGHRA and CDR2 as YSYEKL. This chain's CDR3 is CASSPPPGLAGERYF. Written as DNA, the CDR3 is TGCGCCAGCAGCCCGCCCCCTGGACTAGCGGGGGAGCGGTACTTC.

There are a few counts of this clone. The V call is TRBV2, the J call TRBJ1-5, with D unclear. Germline loops: CDR1 SNHLY, CDR2 FYNNEI. This CDR3 is 13 amino acids long. Deletions cut 8 bases from V and 4 bases from J, with 12 bases between. The CDR3 loop is CASAITGNQPQHF. The CDR3 DNA sequence: TGTGCCAGCGCCATCACGGGGAATCAGCCCCAGCATTTT.

This chain connects TRBV29-1 to TRBJ1-3, with TRBD1 identical over 8 bases. Germline values: CDR1 SQVTM, CDR2 ANQGSEA. The CDR3 runs 14 residues. V shed 3 bases, J shed 3 bases, and the junction held 4 bases outside the gene matches. CDR3 in amino acids: CSVDPGGGGNTIYF. In DNA, the CDR3 is TGCAGCGTTGACCCAGGGGGCGGTGGAAACACCATATATTTT.

The CDR3 here is CASSPGQDETQYF. The CDR3 DNA sequence: TGTGCCAGCAGCCCCGGACAGGACGAGACCCAGTACTTC. The chain couples TRBV5-4 to TRBJ2-5, with 7 bases that match TRBD1. The germline gives CDR1 SGHNT, CDR2 YYREEE (reference sequence). The CDR3 loop spans 13 amino acids. V shed 4 bases and J 5 bases; nucleotides not matched to a gene: 5.

The sample holds a few counts of this clone. This sequence joins TRBV3-1 (or the pseudogene TRBV3-2) and TRBJ2-3; a possible D gene is TRBD2 (6 bases). Per germline, CDR1 LGHDT and CDR2 YNNKEL (reference sequence). CDR3 length equals 18 residues. Trimming removed 4 bases from V and 1 base from J, with 21 bases in between. CDR3 region: CASSRGDGRGQRTDTQYF. Here the CDR3 DNA reads TGTGCCAGCAGCCGGGGCGATGGGCGGGGCCAACGCACAGATACGCAGTATTTT.

J is TRBJ1-3 and V is TRBV9; unclear D gene. The CDR3 has 17 amino acids. Germline CDR1 is SGDLS and CDR2 is YYNGEE. Deletions cut 4 bases from V and 0 bases from J, with 17 bases between. As DNA, the CDR3 is TGTGCCAGCAGCCCCCTCGACGGGTTTCCCTCTGGAAACACCATATATTTT. Encoded protein: CASSPLDGFPSGNTIYF. Complete variable domain (other parts from reference TRBV9 and TRBJ1-3): DSGVTQTPKHLITATGQRVTLRCSPRSGDLSVYWYQQSLDQGLQFLIQYYNGEERAKGNILERFSAQQFPDLHSELNLSSLELGDSALYFCASSPLDGFPSGNTIYFGEGSWLTVV.

The chain uses TRBV27 and TRBJ2-1, with D hard to call. The CDR3 has 13 residues. Germline CDR1 MNHEY, CDR2 SMNVEV (reference sequence). V was cut by 2 bases and J by 7 bases, with 9 bases left in between. The CDR3 sequence: CASSLGTGNEQFF. In DNA, the CDR3 is TGTGCCAGCAGTTTAGGAACGGGTAATGAGCAGTTCTTC.

The chain couples TRBV19 to TRBJ1-1; tentative D call: TRBD1 (6 bases). This CDR3 has 15 amino acids. Trimming left V 5 bases short and J 4 bases short, with 17 bases between. CDR1 and CDR2 (germline): LNHDA, SQIVND (reference sequence). In DNA, the CDR3 is TGTGCCAGTAGTCCCCGACCCGACAGGATCACTGAAGCTTTCTTT. Encoded protein: CASSPRPDRITEAFF.

There are many counts of this clone. The chain has TRBV5-1 and TRBJ2-7; unclear D gene. The CDR3 spans 12 residues. CDR1 and CDR2 (germline): SGHRS, YFSETQ. The V end was cut by 0 bases, the J end by 6 bases, with 7 bases between. The CDR3 DNA is TGCGCCAGCAGCTTGGGACGGAGCGAGCAGTACTTC. It codes for CASSLGRSEQYF.

The rearrangement uses TRBV30 and TRBJ2-1, with a weak D call TRBD2 (6 bases). V dropped 0 bases and J dropped 4 bases, with 10 bases sitting between them. The CDR3 consists of 14 residues. Germline V gene sequence: CDR1 GTSNPN, CDR2 SVGIG (reference sequence). The CDR3 here is CAWSVRRGYNEQFF. For the CDR3, the DNA is TGTGCCTGGAGTGTACGGCGGGGATACAATGAGCAGTTCTTC.

The V call is TRBV28, the J call TRBJ1-1, with D perhaps matching TRBD1 (6 bases). The CDR3 has 15 residues. Germline V CDR1 and CDR2: MDHEN, SYDVKM. V dropped 8 bases and J dropped 2 bases, with 18 bases sitting between them. CDR3 coding DNA: TGTGCCAGCTATAGTACTGGGACATTTAACACTGAAGCTTTCTTT. This sequence encodes CASYSTGTFNTEAFF. The full variable domain, with the rest looked up from reference TRBV28 and TRBJ1-1, is DVKVTQSSRYLVKRTGEKVFLECVQDMDHENMFWYRQDPGLGLRLIYFSYDVKMKEKGDIPEGYSVSREKKERFSLILESASTNQTSMYLCASYSTGTFNTEAFFGQGTRLTVV.

This clone was seen only once. The sample holds other DNA sequences that translate to the same CDR3. V is TRBV19 and J is TRBJ1-2; D ambiguous. Trimming took 7 bases from V and 1 from J, leaving 7 bases between them. The CDR3 is 12 amino acids. Germline V gives CDR1 LNHDA, CDR2 SQIVND (reference sequence). The CDR3 spells CASTSVNYGYTF. The CDR3 DNA is TGTGCCAGTACCTCCGTTAACTATGGCTACACCTTC.

The CDR3 coding sequence is TGTGCCAGCAGTAGTCCCGGGAGAAACACTGAAGCTTTCTTT. Its protein product is CASSSPGRNTEAFF. The chain links TRBV28 to TRBJ1-1, with unresolved D. CDR3 size: 14 residues. Trimming left V 5 bases short and J 2 bases short, with 12 bases between. In germline, CDR1 is MDHEN, CDR2 SYDVKM.

This rearrangement joins TRBV20-1 to TRBJ2-7; the D is unclear. V was trimmed by 7 bases and J by 3 bases, leaving 7 bases between them. Per the germline V gene, CDR1 is DFQATT and CDR2 is SNEGSKA (reference sequence). The CDR3 is 10 amino acids. Here the CDR3 reads CSVSSYEQYF. The CDR3 DNA is TGCAGTGTTAGCAGCTACGAGCAGTACTTC.

The J gene is TRBJ2-5, the V gene TRBV11-2; 7 bases map to TRBD1. CDR1 is SGHAT, CDR2 FQNNGV, per germline. Trimming removed 2 bases from V and 1 base from J; junction bases left unmatched: 4. The CDR3 sequence is 15 residues long. The CDR3 region is CASSLLGQSQETQYF. The CDR3 DNA follows: TGTGCCAGCAGCTTACTGGGACAGAGCCAAGAGACCCAGTACTTC.

The CDR3: CASSQAELQNTGELFF. Here the CDR3 DNA reads TGTGCCAGCAGCCAAGCTGAACTCCAGAACACCGGGGAGCTGTTTTTT. The chain is built from TRBV4-2 and TRBJ2-2; D uncertain. Deletions cut 1 base from V and 1 base from J, with 10 bases between. The CDR3 length is 16 residues. In germline, CDR1 is LGHNA, CDR2 YNFKEQ.

The chain links TRBV27 to TRBJ1-5; TRBD1 might be the D (5 bases). The CDR3 is 17 amino acids. Trimming took 11 bases from V and 2 from J, leaving 25 bases between them. CDR1 MNHEY and CDR2 SMNVEV come from the germline V gene (reference sequence). CDR3 nucleotide sequence: TGTGCCTGGGCGTCCCCAGGGTACCTTAACGGCAATCAGCCCCAGCATTTT. It yields the protein CAWASPGYLNGNQPQHF.

The chain carries TRBV3-1 (or the pseudogene TRBV3-2) and TRBJ2-4; no definite D call. The CDR3 sequence is 15 residues long. Germline CDR1 is LGHDT and CDR2 is YNNKEL (reference sequence). Trimming took off 3 bases at V and 2 bases at J, with 11 bases between the two ends. The DNA for the CDR3 is TGTGCCAGCAGCCAGACTGTGTTGACCAAAAACATTCAGTACTTC. Protein product: CASSQTVLTKNIQYF.

The chain recombines TRBV28 with TRBJ2-2, with D possibly being TRBD2 (5 bases). This CDR3 contains 13 residues. Trimming shortened V by 7 bases and J by 8 bases, and 14 bases separated the two germline ends. The germline V gene has CDR1 MDHEN and CDR2 SYDVKM. The CDR3 DNA reads as TGTGCCAGCACAGGACGGCGGGCGGGGGAGCTGTTTTTT. Encoded protein: CASTGRRAGELFF.

The chain has TRBV19 and TRBJ2-2, with D uncertain. Germline V lookup: CDR1 LNHDA, CDR2 SQIVND (reference sequence). CDR3 length equals 16 residues. Between the trimmed V and J ends, which lost 1 base and 1 base, there was a span of 10 bases. The CDR3 nucleotides are TGTGCCAGTAGTATAGGAGCAGGCGAGAACACCGGGGAGCTGTTTTTT. Translating it yields CASSIGAGENTGELFF.

CDR3 DNA sequence: TGTGCCACCAGTGATCCAACAGGGGAGGAAGCCAATGAGCAGTTCTTC. As protein: CATSDPTGEEANEQFF. J is TRBJ2-1 and V is TRBV24-1; possible D gene TRBD1, 7 bases. Germline-derived CDR1 and CDR2 are KGHDR and SFDVKD. The CDR3 is 16 residues long. V lost 3 bases and J 6 bases, leaving 17 bases between the germline ends.

The rearrangement uses TRBV11-1 and TRBJ1-4; D is unresolved. The germline V gene has CDR1 SGHAT and CDR2 FQDESV (reference sequence). This CDR3 region has 14 residues. Trimming cost V 1 base and J 0 bases, with 3 bases left between them. The CDR3 sequence: CASSLGATNEKLFF. The DNA of the CDR3 is TGTGCCAGCAGCTTAGGAGCAACTAATGAAAAACTGTTTTTT.

This chain uses TRBV2 with TRBJ2-2; 7 bases are shared with TRBD1. There are 14 residues in the CDR3. The germline V gene encodes CDR1 SNHLY and CDR2 FYNNEI. With 8 bases clipped from V and 2 bases from J, the junction kept 5 bases outside the gene matches. This chain's CDR3 is CASHRDSNTGELFF. The CDR3 coding sequence is TGTGCCAGCCACCGGGACAGTAACACCGGGGAGCTGTTTTTT. The whole variable domain, filled in from reference TRBV2 and TRBJ2-2, reads EPEVTQTPSHQVTQMGQEVILRCVPISNHLYFYWYRQILGQKVEFLVSFYNNEISEKSEIFDDQFSVERPDGSNFTLKIRSTKLEDSAMYFCASHRDSNTGELFFGEGSRLTVL.